The clone carrying this T cell receptor (beta chain) was counted once. The CDR3 spans 12 residues. Germline CDR1 is MNHNS and CDR2 is SASEGT. V dropped 2 bases and J dropped 5 bases, with 6 bases sitting between them. Deep-level assay runs were performed. The repertoire was sequenced with immunoSEQ multiplex PCR; TCRdb's copy has only in-frame clones and lacks some. The sample gives roughly 2 million clones, approximately 95% of which show up once; roughly 0.13% is in the top ten. These data belong to a study of shared clonotypes between healthy human individuals. The sample was naive CD4+ T cells sorted from blood. Subset meaning: CD45RA+ positively selected. The sequence was collected from a man aged 18 to 30 in good health. This chain uses TRBV6-1 with TRBJ1-1; D not resolved. The CDR3 region is CASSERQTEAFF. In nucleotides, the CDR3 is TGTGCCAGCAGTGAACGGCAAACTGAAGCTTTCTTT.